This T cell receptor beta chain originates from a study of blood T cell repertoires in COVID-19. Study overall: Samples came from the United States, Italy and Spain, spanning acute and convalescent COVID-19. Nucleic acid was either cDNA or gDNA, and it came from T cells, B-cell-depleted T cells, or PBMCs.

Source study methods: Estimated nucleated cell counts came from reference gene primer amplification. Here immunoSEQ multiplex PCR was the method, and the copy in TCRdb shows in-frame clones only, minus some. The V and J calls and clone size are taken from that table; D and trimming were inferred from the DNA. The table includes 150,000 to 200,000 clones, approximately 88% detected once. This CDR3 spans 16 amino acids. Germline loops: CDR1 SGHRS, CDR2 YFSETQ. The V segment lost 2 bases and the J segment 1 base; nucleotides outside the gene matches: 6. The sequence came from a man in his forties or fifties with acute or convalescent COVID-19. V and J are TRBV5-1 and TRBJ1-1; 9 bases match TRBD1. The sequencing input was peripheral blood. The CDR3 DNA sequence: TGCGCCAGCAGCTTCCACAGGGGGCTATCGAACACTGAAGCTTTCTTT. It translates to CASSFHRGLSNTEAFF.